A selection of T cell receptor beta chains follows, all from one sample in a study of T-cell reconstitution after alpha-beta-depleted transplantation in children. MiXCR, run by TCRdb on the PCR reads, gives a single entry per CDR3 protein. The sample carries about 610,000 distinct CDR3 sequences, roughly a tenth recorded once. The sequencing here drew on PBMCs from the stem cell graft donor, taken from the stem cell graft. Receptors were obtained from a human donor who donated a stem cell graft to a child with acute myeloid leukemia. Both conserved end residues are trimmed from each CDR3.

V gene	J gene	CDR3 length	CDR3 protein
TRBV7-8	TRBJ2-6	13	ASRMDSSGANVLT
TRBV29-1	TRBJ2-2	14	SVALTGQLGTGELF
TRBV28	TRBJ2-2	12	ASSLWAGSGELF
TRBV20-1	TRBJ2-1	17	SARSDRDQRGGTYNEQF
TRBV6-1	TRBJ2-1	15	ASSEKAGGFSYNEQF
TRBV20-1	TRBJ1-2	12	SARDNTGGKGYT
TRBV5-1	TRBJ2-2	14	ASSTGLAGNTGELF
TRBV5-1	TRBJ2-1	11	ASSLWTENEQF
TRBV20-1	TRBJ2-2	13	SASIRRRNTGELF
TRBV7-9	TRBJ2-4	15	ASSPTDRGLAKNIQY
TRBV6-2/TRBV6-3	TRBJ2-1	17	ASSYPPLAGDLYHNEQF
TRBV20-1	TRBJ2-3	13	SARVLTLHRGTQY
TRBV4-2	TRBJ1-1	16	ASSLQPGGGGTDTEAF
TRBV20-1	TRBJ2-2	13	SAPDSGRRTGELF
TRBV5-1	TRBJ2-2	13	ASTPREGNTGELF
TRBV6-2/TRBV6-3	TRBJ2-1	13	ASSYLREPPNEQF
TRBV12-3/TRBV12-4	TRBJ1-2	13	ASSLGWGLNYGYT
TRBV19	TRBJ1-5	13	ASRQGTASNQPQH
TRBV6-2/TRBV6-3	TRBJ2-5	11	ASSYYRQGTQY
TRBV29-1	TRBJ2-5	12	SVTGRSGGETQY
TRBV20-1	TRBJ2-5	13	SAILPGLGPGAQY
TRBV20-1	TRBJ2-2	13	SARSGGRAWGELF
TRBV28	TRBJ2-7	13	ASSTYHRGPYEQY
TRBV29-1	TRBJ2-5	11	SATPGIGETQY
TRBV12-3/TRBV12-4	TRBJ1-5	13	ASRTTGDFGQPQH
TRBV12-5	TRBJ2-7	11	ASGLTGGGEQY